The entry below describes one T cell receptor (beta chain). The CD8+ and CD4+ T cells were negatively isolated, with the TEMRA cells enriched by FACS. These data belong to a study of CD8 T cells in Susac syndrome. CDR1 and CDR2 (germline): LNHDA, SQIVND (reference sequence). Trimming cost V 3 bases and J 5 bases; bases outside gene matches: 3. CDR3 length: 15 residues. About 0.5 to 1 ug RNA was reverse transcribed with random hexamers. The CDR3 of TCR beta was amplified by immunoSEQ multiplex PCR across 54 Vbeta and 13 Jbeta. TCRdb analysed the immunoSEQ multiplex PCR reads with MiXCR anew, one entry per CDR3 protein. The table records some 100,000 distinct CDR3 sequences, around 95% of them present only once.

Sequences were obtained from CD4+ T cells from PBMCs. The source of this sequence is a human donor in good health. The chain carries TRBV19 and TRBJ2-7; 14 bases line up with TRBD2. CDR3 coding DNA: TGTGCCAGTAGTATTCTGACTAGCGGGAGGGACGAGCAGTACTTC. Translation gives CASSILTSGRDEQYF.